This T cell receptor beta chain was documented in a study of blood T cells in healthy people across ages. Combining a sample-barcoded 5' primer with a J-beta primer mix, a second PCR ran for 7 to 11 cycles. TCRdb re-analysed the 5' RACE reads in MiXCR, keeping a single row per CDR3 protein. Here the sample spans some 800,000 distinct CDR3 sequences, around 43% being singletons. In this sample, this clonotype turned up a few times. What it binds is not known. General observations from the study: The study regarded diversity estimates from one million T cells as underestimates.

CDR1 is ENHRY, CDR2 SYGVKD, per germline. The V and J ends lost 6 bases and 3 bases, in that order; junction bases with no gene match: 8. CDR3 length: 15 residues. Sequencing was done on a sample of blood. The source of this sequence is a man aged 55 to 70 in good health. The J gene is TRBJ2-3, the V gene TRBV10-3; 8 bases fit TRBD1. The CDR3 DNA follows: TGTGCCATCAGCAGGGGGCAGGCCCCAACAGATACGCAGTATTTT. The encoded protein is CAISRGQAPTDTQYF.